Below, 19 T cell receptor beta chains from the same sample are listed, as sequenced in a study of cytomegalovirus exposure and HLA in healthy donors. A multiplex PCR was run with 60 Vbeta primers and 13 Jbeta primers. Produced via immunoSEQ multiplex PCR; TCRdb's table is partial and in-frame only. This sample has just over 150,000 clones; 60% to 80% occur once, and the top ten carry more than 0.75%. Sequencing was done on a sample of PBMCs. All receptors derive from a woman aged 50 to 60 in good health and CMV-seropositive.

The chain combines TRBV2 with TRBJ2-2, with D hard to call. Trimming removed 8 bases at V and 4 bases at J, with 5 bases between. This CDR3 contains 11 residues. CDR1 and CDR2 (germline): SNHLY, FYNNEI. CDR3 sequence: CASLLTGELFF. The CDR3 DNA is TGTGCCAGCCTACTCACCGGGGAGCTGTTTTTT.

The chain joins TRBV18 to TRBJ2-7; TRBD1 matches at 7 bases. This CDR3 region has 15 residues. Looked up from germline, CDR1 is KGHSH and CDR2 is LQKENI. J gave up 0 bases and V 1 base, and 3 bases lay outside the gene matches. CDR3 loop: CASSPRAGGSYEQYF. The CDR3 DNA follows: TGTGCCAGCTCACCACGGGCAGGGGGCTCCTACGAGCAGTACTTC. Together with reference TRBV18 and TRBJ2-7, the CDR3 gives the full variable domain: NAGVMQNPRHLVRRRGQEARLRCSPMKGHSHVYWYRQLPEEGLKFMVYLQKENIIDESGMPKERFSAEFPKEGPSILRIQQVVRGDSAAYFCASSPRAGGSYEQYFGPGTRLTVT.

In DNA, the CDR3 is TGTGCCAGCAGTTCCCCACGCGGGAGTTGGCTCGAGCAGTACTTC. Amino acids: CASSSPRGSWLEQYF. The chain combines TRBV6-5 with TRBJ2-7; TRBD2 agrees at 7 bases. The CDR3 has 15 residues. V lost 4 bases to trimming and J lost 6 bases; unmatched junction nucleotides: 12. The germline V gene encodes CDR1 MNHEY and CDR2 SVGAGI.

The chain joins TRBV5-1 to TRBJ2-7; 7 nucleotides agree with TRBD2. CDR3 length equals 14 residues. CDR1 is SGHRS and CDR2 is YFSETQ in the germline V gene. The junction had 11 bases not matched to a gene; V was cut back by 4 bases and J by 7 bases. CDR3 protein: CASSADFVGGEQYF. The CDR3 DNA reads as TGCGCCAGCAGCGCCGACTTCGTGGGAGGGGAGCAGTACTTC.

The genes are TRBV6-5 and TRBJ1-6; D unclear. With 0 bases removed from V and 4 bases from J, the gap between germline ends came to 7 bases. CDR3 length: 15 amino acids. Per germline, CDR1 MNHEY and CDR2 SVGAGI. For the CDR3, the DNA is TGTGCCAGCAGTTACTCGCACAGTTATAATTCACCCCTCCACTTT. Its protein product is CASSYSHSYNSPLHF.

A note on this clone: The sample holds other DNA sequences that translate to the same CDR3. The V call is TRBV2, the J call TRBJ1-1, with D possibly matching TRBD1 (5 bases). Germline values: CDR1 SNHLY, CDR2 FYNNEI. Trimming pared 7 bases from V and 0 bases from J, leaving 9 bases between. CDR3 length: 13 residues. The CDR3 region has the DNA TGTGCCAGCACCGGGGGTCTGAACACTGAAGCTTTCTTT. Translating it yields CASTGGLNTEAFF. The variable domain in full, completed from reference TRBV2 and TRBJ1-1, reads EPEVTQTPSHQVTQMGQEVILRCVPISNHLYFYWYRQILGQKVEFLVSFYNNEISEKSEIFDDQFSVERPDGSNFTLKIRSTKLEDSAMYFCASTGGLNTEAFFGQGTRLTVV.

This clone appeared once. The chain links TRBV7-6 to TRBJ1-2; tentative D call: TRBD1 (5 bases). The CDR3 has 15 residues. The germline CDR1 and CDR2 sequences are SGHVS and FNYEAQ. Trimming took 1 base from V and 4 from J, leaving 13 bases between them. CDR3 nucleotide sequence: TGTGCCAGCAGCTTAGGCTCGGGGGAAGGCTATGGCTACACCTTC. Translating it yields CASSLGSGEGYGYTF.

This clone is a singleton in its sample. The chain combines TRBV10-3 with TRBJ2-5; 11 nucleotides line up with TRBD2. This CDR3 region has 17 residues. V gave up 6 bases and J gave up 5 bases; unmatched junction bases: 14. Germline-derived CDR1 and CDR2 are ENHRY and SYGVKD. This CDR3 reads CAISLTLAGGPGETQYF. CDR3 DNA: TGTGCCATCAGCCTGACATTAGCGGGGGGGCCCGGGGAGACCCAGTACTTC.

The sample holds one count of this clone. This chain connects TRBV28 to TRBJ2-7, with TRBD1 identical over 12 bases. The germline CDR1 and CDR2 sequences are MDHEN and SYDVKM. After removal of 6 bases from V and 7 bases from J, the junction contained 7 bases not matched to a gene. The CDR3 length is 14 residues. The CDR3 region has the DNA TGTGCCAGCAGGACGGGACAGGGGGCTGGTGAGCAGTACTTC. This translates into CASRTGQGAGEQYF.

The chain couples TRBV25-1 to TRBJ1-1; D is possibly TRBD1 (6 bases). Germline loops: CDR1 MGHDK, CDR2 SYGVNS. The CDR3 covers 12 residues. The V gene lost 4 bases and the J gene lost 7 bases, with 10 bases spanning the gap. Here the CDR3 reads CASSARGNEAFF. CDR3 DNA sequence: TGTGCCAGCAGTGCAAGGGGGAATGAAGCTTTCTTT.

This sequence joins TRBV7-8 and TRBJ2-7, with TRBD2 as a possible D gene (7 bases). Trimming took 1 base from V and 4 from J, leaving 11 bases between them. Looked up from germline, CDR1 is SGHVS and CDR2 is FQNEAQ. There are 14 residues in the CDR3. In nucleotides, the CDR3 is TGTGCCAGCAGCTTAGGAGGGGGGGGGTACGAGCAGTACTTC. The encoded protein is CASSLGGGGYEQYF.

The chain joins TRBV25-1 to TRBJ2-3; TRBD2 agrees at 12 bases. V was pared by 8 bases and J by 3 bases, with 6 bases of the junction left unmatched. The CDR3 totals 15 residues. Looked up from germline, CDR1 is MGHDK and CDR2 is SYGVNS. CDR3 in DNA: TGTGCCAGCCAGCCTAGCGGGGGGGGGACAGATACGCAGTATTTT. Translated: CASQPSGGGTDTQYF.

V and J are TRBV25-1 and TRBJ2-1, with 8 bases that match TRBD1. Trimming cost V 3 bases and J 6 bases; bases outside gene matches: 7. Germline loops: CDR1 MGHDK, CDR2 SYGVNS. This CDR3 has 15 residues. The CDR3 coding sequence is TGTGCCAGCAGTGAGACAGGGGCCTATGGCAATGAGCAGTTCTTC. Its translation is CASSETGAYGNEQFF. The full variable domain, its missing parts supplied by reference TRBV25-1 and TRBJ2-1, is EADIYQTPRYLVIGTGKKITLECSQTMGHDKMYWYQQDPGMELHLIHYSYGVNSTEKGDLSSESTVSRIRTEHFPLTLESARPSHTSQYLCASSETGAYGNEQFFGPGTRLTVL.

V and J are TRBV6-1 and TRBJ2-3; possibly TRBD1 for D (5 bases). Germline assignment: CDR1 MNHNS and CDR2 SASEGT. CDR3 size: 13 residues. The V gene lost 8 bases and the J gene lost 2 bases, with 11 bases spanning the gap. CDR3 sequence (DNA): TGTGCCAGCGGGGCAGCCTTCACAGATACGCAGTATTTT. Protein product: CASGAAFTDTQYF.

This rearrangement joins TRBV7-9 to TRBJ1-4, with D possibly being TRBD1 (6 bases). The CDR3 length is 14 residues. Deletions cut 5 bases from V and 5 bases from J, with 12 bases between. Germline CDR1 and CDR2: SEHNR and FQNEAQ (reference sequence). The CDR3 protein is CASSLQGGNEKLFF. DNA of the CDR3: TGTGCCAGCAGCCTACAGGGAGGGAATGAAAAACTGTTTTTT.

The rearrangement uses TRBV6-5 and TRBJ1-6, with D tentatively TRBD1 (5 bases). The germline V and J ends were trimmed by 6 bases and 9 bases, with 15 bases remaining between them. The CDR3 loop spans 14 amino acids. The V gene's germline CDR1 is MNHEY and CDR2 SVGAGI. The CDR3 DNA follows: TGTGCCAGCAGCCCAAGGTCAGGGCTTTCACCCCTCCACTTT. It encodes CASSPRSGLSPLHF.

This clone was detected once. CDR3 protein: CASSSVNTGELFF. The CDR3, as DNA: TGTGCCAGCAGTTCAGTGAACACCGGGGAGCTGTTTTTT. The rearrangement uses TRBV6-5 and TRBJ2-2; D gene unclear. V shed 4 bases and J shed 1 base, with 4 bases lying between them. Germline-derived CDR1 and CDR2 are MNHEY and SVGAGI. This CDR3 contains 13 residues.

The V and J genes are TRBV6-1 and TRBJ2-7; possibly TRBD1 for D (5 bases). The CDR3 covers 13 residues. Germline-derived CDR1 and CDR2 are MNHNS and SASEGT. V was trimmed by 4 bases and J by 2 bases, leaving 9 bases between them. The CDR3 protein is CASSVGRAYEQYF. The DNA of the CDR3 is TGTGCCAGCAGTGTTGGCAGGGCCTACGAGCAGTACTTC.

On this clone itself: A junction end diverges from the germline sequence, so it may reflect a read error. V and J are TRBV10-3 and TRBJ2-7, with 7 bases fitting TRBD1. The CDR3 has 13 residues. CDR1 is ENHRY and CDR2 is SYGVKD in the germline V gene. The CDR3 coding sequence is TGTGCCACCAGTACCGGGACAGCCTACGAGCAGTACTTC. Protein: CATSTGTAYEQYF.